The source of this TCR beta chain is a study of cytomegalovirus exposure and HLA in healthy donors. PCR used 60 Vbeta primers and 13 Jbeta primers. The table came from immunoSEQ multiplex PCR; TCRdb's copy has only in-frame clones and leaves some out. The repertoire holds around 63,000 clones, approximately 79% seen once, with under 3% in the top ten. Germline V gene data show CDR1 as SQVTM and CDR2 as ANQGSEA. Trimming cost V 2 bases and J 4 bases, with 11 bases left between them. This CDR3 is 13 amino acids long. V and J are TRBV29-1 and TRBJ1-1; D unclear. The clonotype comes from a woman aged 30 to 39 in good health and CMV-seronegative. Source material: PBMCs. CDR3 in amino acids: CSVERPLSTEAFF. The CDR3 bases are TGCAGCGTTGAACGCCCCCTGAGCACTGAAGCTTTCTTT.